This entry concerns a single T cell receptor (beta chain). The data were taken from a study of resident and recirculating memory T cells in vitiligo. Study context: Epidermis came from shave biopsies of lesional and nonlesional sites, plus PBMCs.

Only in-frame clones appear in the TCRdb table, and some are missing; sequencing was by immunoSEQ multiplex PCR. The sample has 75,000 to 85,000 clones; roughly 94% are singletons. This CDR3 comprises 13 residues. V was clipped by 6 bases and J by 6 bases; unmatched bases: 5. Germline values: CDR1 MDHEN, CDR2 SYDVKM. Material for sequencing was blood. This chain joins TRBV28 and TRBJ1-1; the match to TRBD1 covers 9 bases. The TCR originated in a male donor with vitiligo. The CDR3 is CASSSGQGPEAFF. The CDR3 region has the DNA TGTGCCAGCAGCTCAGGACAGGGGCCTGAAGCTTTCTTT.